This passage covers 30 T cell receptor beta chains from one sample sequenced in a study of T cell repertoires and HLA-DP antigens. For these receptors, no antigen is known. TCRdb keeps only in-frame clones here, not all; method: immunoSEQ multiplex PCR. There are almost 90,000 clones in the sample; about nine tenths occur only once, and around 1.7% lies in the top ten. Sequencing was performed on CD4+ T cells from PBMCs. The receptors were gathered from a man over 45 in good health and CMV-seronegative.

The chain uses TRBV18 and TRBJ1-1; 7 bases are shared with TRBD1. The CDR3 sequence is 14 residues long. V shed 6 bases and J 0 bases; nucleotides not matched to a gene: 4. Germline V lookup: CDR1 KGHSH, CDR2 LQKENI. Here the CDR3 DNA reads TGTGCCAGCTCTGCGACAGGGATGAACACTGAAGCTTTCTTT. As protein: CASSATGMNTEAFF.

The chain employs TRBV7-9 and TRBJ2-5, with 9 bases lining up with TRBD2. CDR3 length equals 16 residues. V gave up 2 bases and J gave up 1 base; unmatched junction bases: 5. The germline gives CDR1 SEHNR, CDR2 FQNEAQ (reference sequence). CDR3 sequence reads: CASSLLAGVTQETQYF. CDR3 DNA: TGTGCCAGCAGCTTATTAGCGGGGGTCACCCAAGAGACCCAGTACTTC. The whole variable domain, filled in from reference TRBV7-9 and TRBJ2-5, reads DTGVSQNPRHKITKRGQNVTFRCDPISEHNRLYWYRQTLGQGPEFLTYFQNEAQLEKSRLLSDRFSAERPKGSFSTLEIQRTEQGDSAMYLCASSLLAGVTQETQYFGPGTRLLVL.

This sequence joins TRBV5-1 and TRBJ2-7; D unresolved. The CDR3 runs 15 residues. The V end was cut by 3 bases, the J end by 0 bases, with 13 bases between. Germline CDR1 is SGHRS and CDR2 is YFSETQ. Here the CDR3 DNA reads TGCGCCAGCAGCTCAGCCGACCTGAGCTCCTACGAGCAGTACTTC. This translates into CASSSADLSSYEQYF. Supplemented by reference TRBV5-1 and TRBJ2-7, the full variable domain reads KAGVTQTPRYLIKTRGQQVTLSCSPISGHRSVSWYQQTPGQGLQFLFEYFSETQRNKGNFPGRFSGRQFSNSRSEMNVSTLELGDSALYLCASSSADLSSYEQYFGPGTRLTVT.

The genes are TRBV9 and TRBJ2-1; 7 positions match TRBD2. The CDR3 length is 16 residues. Germline lookup yields CDR1 SGDLS and CDR2 YYNGEE. V lost 0 bases, J lost 3 bases, and 6 bases stayed unmatched. In nucleotides, the CDR3 is TGTGCCAGCAGCGTAGTGGCTAGCGGATACTACAATGAGCAGTTCTTC. Translation gives CASSVVASGYYNEQFF.

The chain links TRBV7-2 to TRBJ1-1, with a weak D call TRBD1 (5 bases). CDR1 is SGHTA, CDR2 FQGNSA, per germline. There are 15 residues in the CDR3. Trimming took off 4 bases at V and 1 base at J, with 13 bases between the two ends. Written as DNA, the CDR3 is TGTGCCAGCAGCTCGAAAACCACAGGGAACACTGAAGCTTTCTTT. Encoded protein: CASSSKTTGNTEAFF.

The rearrangement joins TRBV28 to TRBJ1-3, with 7 bases fitting TRBD1. CDR3 length: 14 residues. V dropped 6 bases and J dropped 2; count of bases not matched to a gene: 4. CDR1 is MDHEN and CDR2 is SYDVKM in the germline V gene. The CDR3 nucleotides read TGTGCCAGCAGGACAGGGCAAGCTGGAAACACCATATATTTT. Its protein is CASRTGQAGNTIYF.

This rearrangement joins TRBV30 to TRBJ1-1; perhaps TRBD1 as D (5 bases). The CDR3 runs to 15 residues. Trimming stripped 0 bases from V and 1 base from J, with 12 bases between. The V gene's germline CDR1 is GTSNPN and CDR2 SVGIG (reference sequence). The CDR3, as DNA: TGTGCCTGGAGTGTTGTGGGGGTGGGGAACACTGAAGCTTTCTTT. Amino acids: CAWSVVGVGNTEAFF.

The chain has TRBV19 and TRBJ1-4, with 8 positions matching TRBD1. Looked up from germline, CDR1 is LNHDA and CDR2 is SQIVND (reference sequence). This CDR3 region has 15 residues. Trimming cost V 8 bases and J 7 bases; bases outside gene matches: 12. The CDR3 region is CASAGQGRRGEKLFF. DNA for the CDR3: TGTGCCAGTGCTGGACAGGGACGTCGGGGTGAAAAACTGTTTTTT.

This clone came up a few times. The chain couples TRBV21-1 to TRBJ1-2; the listed D gene, TRBD1, was not tested against the DNA. TRBV21-1 is a pseudogene locus. The CDR3 covers 15 residues. The CDR3 spells CASSKGDNRDYGYTF. CDR3 nucleotides: TGTGCCAGCAGCAAAGGGGACAACCGGGACTATGGCTACACCTTC.

The J gene is TRBJ2-2, the V gene TRBV19; 7 positions match TRBD1. CDR1 and CDR2 (germline): LNHDA, SQIVND (reference sequence). Trimming took 10 bases from V and 6 from J; bases not matched to a gene: 14. This CDR3 has 15 amino acids. The CDR3 reads CATTSGTAPPGELFF. CDR3 bases: TGTGCCACCACCTCTGGGACAGCCCCACCCGGGGAGCTGTTTTTT.

The genes are TRBV10-3 and TRBJ2-5, with D possibly TRBD1 on 6 matching bases. The CDR3 spans 14 residues. Trimming cost V 3 bases and J 2 bases, with 10 bases left between them. In germline, CDR1 is ENHRY, CDR2 SYGVKD. The CDR3 sequence: CAISDGTKQETQYF. In DNA, the CDR3 is TGTGCCATCAGTGATGGGACAAAGCAAGAGACCCAGTACTTC.

This chain joins TRBV10-1 and TRBJ2-3; possibly TRBD2 for D (5 bases). Trimming cost V 4 bases and J 3 bases, with 5 bases left between them. Per germline, CDR1 WNHNN and CDR2 SYGVQD (reference sequence). There are 12 residues in the CDR3. The CDR3 nucleotides read TGCGCCAGCAGTGCGGGGACAGATACGCAGTATTTT. Encoded protein: CASSAGTDTQYF.

V usage is TRBV7-9 and J usage is TRBJ2-5, with D possibly matching TRBD2 (5 bases). Trimming removed 1 base from V and 4 bases from J, with 7 bases in between. The CDR3 has 13 residues. The germline CDR1 and CDR2 sequences are SEHNR and FQNEAQ (reference sequence). Written as DNA, the CDR3 is TGTGCCAGCAGCTTAGGCCGGGGAGAGACCCAGTACTTC. It specifies CASSLGRGETQYF.

V is TRBV29-1 and J is TRBJ2-5; 11 nucleotides line up with TRBD1. Trimming took 7 bases from V and 4 from J; bases not matched to a gene: 5. Germline CDR1 and CDR2: SQVTM and ANQGSEA. This CDR3 spans 13 amino acids. This CDR3 is CSAGTGGAETQYF. CDR3 nucleotides: TGCAGCGCAGGGACAGGGGGAGCAGAGACCCAGTACTTC.

A remark on this clone: Because the CDR3's place on the DNA is in doubt, the DNA is left out and the CDR3 is given as listed by TCRdb. The genes are TRBV21-1 and TRBJ2-7; the table names TRBD1, a call not compared with the DNA. TRBV21-1 has pseudogene status. The CDR3 numbers 16 amino acids, ends counted. Here the CDR3 reads CASSFLVGAGSYEQYF.

This chain joins TRBV11-2 and TRBJ2-1; tentative D call: TRBD2 (6 bases). V was trimmed by 6 bases and J by 2 bases, leaving 14 bases between them. Per germline, CDR1 SGHAT and CDR2 FQNNGV. The CDR3 consists of 15 residues. CDR3 residues: CASRPAGRTYNEQFF. The CDR3 DNA is TGTGCCAGCAGACCCGCGGGACGCACCTACAATGAGCAGTTCTTC.

This clone was found once. V gene TRBV30 combines with J gene TRBJ2-7; TRBD2 aligns across 15 bases. Germline loops: CDR1 GTSNPN, CDR2 SVGIG (reference sequence). The CDR3 is made up of 16 amino acids. Trimming took 1 base from V and 3 from J; bases not matched to a gene: 4. CDR3 sequence: CAWSGTSGRVGYEQYF. In nucleotides, the CDR3 is TGTGCCTGGAGTGGGACTAGCGGGAGGGTTGGCTACGAGCAGTACTTC.

The J gene is TRBJ2-7, the V gene TRBV18; the match to TRBD2 covers 9 bases. This CDR3 has 15 amino acids. Germline CDR1 and CDR2: KGHSH and LQKENI. The trim removed 2 bases at V and 3 bases at J, leaving 5 bases unmatched. In DNA, the CDR3 is TGTGCCAGCTCACCAACCGGGACTAGCTACTACGAGCAGTACTTC. The encoded protein is CASSPTGTSYYEQYF.

This clone has only one observation. The V call is TRBV4-1, the J call TRBJ2-1, with a possible D match to TRBD2 (6 bases). V lost 4 bases and J lost 8, with 21 bases in between. CDR3 size: 16 residues. Germline V lookup: CDR1 MGHRA, CDR2 YSYEKL. CDR3 sequence reads: CASSLRMAGLGHEQFF. In nucleotides, the CDR3 is TGCGCCAGCAGCCTCCGAATGGCGGGGTTGGGGCATGAGCAGTTCTTC.

This clone showed up just a few times. The chain is built from TRBV6-5 and TRBJ2-1; D possibly corresponds to TRBD2 (5 bases). The CDR3 extends over 14 amino acids. The V end lost 6 bases, the J end lost 7 bases, and 16 bases lay between the germline ends. Germline-derived CDR1 and CDR2 are MNHEY and SVGAGI. CDR3 in DNA: TGTGCCAGCAGCCGGACTGGAGGTACGAATGAGCAGTTCTTC. This gives the protein CASSRTGGTNEQFF.

The chain recombines TRBV2 with TRBJ1-5; D might be TRBD1 (6 bases). CDR3 length: 16 amino acids. Germline V gene lookup returns CDR1 SNHLY and CDR2 FYNNEI. Trimming shortened V by 4 bases and J by 2 bases, and 15 bases separated the two germline ends. This CDR3 is CASSAPTAGGNQPQHF. The CDR3 DNA reads TGTGCCAGCAGTGCGCCGACAGCAGGGGGCAATCAGCCCCAGCATTTT. The entire variable domain, with the rest obtained from reference TRBV2 and TRBJ1-5, is as follows: EPEVTQTPSHQVTQMGQEVILRCVPISNHLYFYWYRQILGQKVEFLVSFYNNEISEKSEIFDDQFSVERPDGSNFTLKIRSTKLEDSAMYFCASSAPTAGGNQPQHFGDGTRLSIL.

CDR3 residues: CASSREGYIQYF. The DNA for the CDR3 is TGTGCCAGCAGCCGGGAGGGGTACATTCAGTACTTC. The rearrangement uses TRBV14 and TRBJ2-4; 7 bases align to TRBD2. Per the germline V gene, CDR1 is SGHDN and CDR2 is FVKESK. CDR3 size: 12 residues. The V segment lost 4 bases and the J segment 8 bases; nucleotides outside the gene matches: 2. Based on the CDR3 plus reference TRBV14 and TRBJ2-4, the full variable domain is EAGVTQFPSHSVIEKGQTVTLRCDPISGHDNLYWYRRVMGKEIKFLLHFVKESKQDESGMPNNRFLAERTGGTYSTLKVQPAELEDSGVYFCASSREGYIQYFGAGTRLSVL.

The chain recombines TRBV19 with TRBJ2-5; D perhaps matches TRBD1 (6 bases). The germline V gene has CDR1 LNHDA and CDR2 SQIVND (reference sequence). V shed 5 bases and J shed 3 bases, with 16 bases lying between them. This CDR3 has 15 amino acids. The CDR3 loop reads CASSRRRDIKETQYF. The DNA of the CDR3 is TGTGCCAGTAGTCGCCGTAGGGACATAAAAGAGACCCAGTACTTC.

The rearrangement uses TRBV7-6 and TRBJ2-5, with TRBD2 identical over 14 bases. The J segment lost 2 bases and the V segment lost 4 bases, leaving 9 bases of the junction unmatched. The CDR3 spans 18 residues. Germline V gene lookup returns CDR1 SGHVS and CDR2 FNYEAQ. CDR3 sequence: CASSYYGLAGGTQETQYF. The CDR3 bases are TGTGCCAGCAGCTACTATGGACTAGCGGGAGGTACACAAGAGACCCAGTACTTC.

The rearrangement uses TRBV5-4 and TRBJ2-2; D is uncertain. Trimming took off 4 bases at V and 4 bases at J, with 8 bases between the two ends. The germline gives CDR1 SGHNT, CDR2 YYREEE (reference sequence). This CDR3 is built from 13 residues. Written as DNA, the CDR3 is TGTGCCAGCAGCGGCTTGGTCACCGGGGAGCTGTTTTTT. It specifies CASSGLVTGELFF.

Only one count was recorded for this clone. V is TRBV28 and J is TRBJ1-5; D ambiguous. CDR3 length: 15 residues. Trimming removed 2 bases at V and 1 base at J, with 9 bases between. The germline CDR1 and CDR2 sequences are MDHEN and SYDVKM. CDR3 region: CASSLGRSSNQPQHF. The CDR3 DNA reads TGTGCCAGCAGTTTAGGGCGGTCAAGCAATCAGCCCCAGCATTTT.

The rearrangement uses TRBV2 and TRBJ1-2; D not certain. In germline, CDR1 is SNHLY, CDR2 FYNNEI. V lost 10 bases and J lost 8, with 17 bases in between. The CDR3 is made up of 12 amino acids. The CDR3 loop reads CATNLVILGYTF. CDR3 sequence (DNA): TGTGCCACCAATTTAGTCATTTTGGGCTACACCTTC.

J is TRBJ1-5 and V is TRBV19, with TRBD1 as a possible D gene (5 bases). Germline-derived CDR1 and CDR2 are LNHDA and SQIVND (reference sequence). There are 15 residues in the CDR3. Between the trimmed V and J ends, which lost 1 base and 1 base, there was a span of 8 bases. DNA for the CDR3: TGTGCCAGTAGTATAGGCGGGGGGAGCAATCAGCCCCAGCATTTT. It yields the protein CASSIGGGSNQPQHF.

In its sample, this clone is medium-sized. The genes are TRBV20-1 and TRBJ1-2; D is unresolved. The CDR3 runs 10 residues. Germline-derived CDR1 and CDR2 are DFQATT and SNEGSKA (reference sequence). V dropped 5 bases and J dropped 4 bases, with 5 bases sitting between them. The CDR3 nucleotides are TGCAGTGCTCCCAGCTATGGCTACACCTTC. It specifies CSAPSYGYTF.

The count of this clone is one. The chain carries TRBV11-2 and TRBJ2-1; D unclear. CDR1 and CDR2 (germline): SGHAT, FQNNGV. The CDR3 contains 15 residues. The V and J ends lost 4 bases and 8 bases respectively, with 18 bases between them. CDR3 coding DNA: TGTGCCAGCAGCTCTGAGGACGGACCTTTTGATGAGCAGTTCTTC. Its translation is CASSSEDGPFDEQFF.